The rows below give T cell receptor beta chains drawn from one sample of a study of blood T cell repertoires in COVID-19. TCRdb's copy holds only in-frame clones and misses some; the assay was immunoSEQ multiplex PCR. Of approximately 390,000 clones in the sample, 88% are singletons; the top ten hold approximately 2.1%. Sequencing was performed on PBMCs or T cells enriched from blood (not recorded which). The receptor set was obtained from a woman in her thirties or forties with acute COVID-19. Both conserved end residues are trimmed from each CDR3.

>TRBV5-5
ASTGVVTDTQY
>TRBV19
ASSISIYGEKLF
>TRBV9
ASSTLMEGAEAF
>TRBV4-1
ASSQGLVQGDTEAF
>TRBV7-9
ASSPVTGKADTQY
>TRBV18
ASSPWGGPDGYT
>TRBV13
ASSLVRDLNTGELF
>TRBV27
ASTPIPRGNYEQY
>TRBV27
ASSEDRPGNSPLH
>TRBV27
ASKLYGTGGGDEQF
>TRBV19
ATLTYTEAF
>TRBV30
AWSVLGQNYGYT
>TRBV27
ASRDRDRGTYEQY
>TRBV6-1
ASSGGGQASSYNSPLH
>TRBV5-8
ASSLLAGRTDTQY
>TRBV5-1
ASSPPSDRGGYNEQF
>TRBV2
ASKGALNTEAF
>TRBV12-3/TRBV12-4
ASSLNRGAEQY
>TRBV19
ASSIDHRDSPLH
>TRBV20-1
SASVSSGGAGTDTQY
>TRBV5-1
ASSYQTRSGDTQY
>TRBV19
ASSRDRGRDQPQH
>TRBV21-1
ATPRDTETEAF
>TRBV24-1
ATSVISSEQF
>TRBV5-1
ASSLVGAGNTIY
>TRBV9
ASTLASGGRADTQY
>TRBV10-3
AISEGNWGQGNYGYT
>TRBV12-3/TRBV12-4
ASSFMENQPQH
>TRBV14
ASSLQTSPLGTQY
>TRBV13
ASSLGTPTYEQY
>TRBV30
AAGLLAGRLTYNEQF
>TRBV6-5
ASNKQGTTEAF
>TRBV11-2
ASSQTMLPIETQY
>TRBV3-1/TRBV3-2
ASSQGPGMRTDTQY
>TRBV2
ARRGASEETQY
>TRBV2
ANQRGGYT
>TRBV18
ASSRGDRGRDSPLH
>TRBV10-3
AISELGGAGYT
>TRBV2
ASSGSEQF
>TRBV18
ASSPLAAGGLNIQY
>TRBV2
ASSTMYGYT
>TRBV5-6
ASRDIPGQYLYGYT
>TRBV3-1/TRBV3-2
ASRLGAGEQY